Following are 5 T cell receptor beta chains from one sample sequenced in a study of cytomegalovirus exposure and HLA in healthy donors. Sequenced by immunoSEQ multiplex PCR; TCRdb stores in-frame clones only, minus some. The data hold some 200,000 clones, with 86% observed a single time. Sequencing was done on a sample of PBMCs. The receptors originated from a man between 25 and 39 years old in good health and CMV-seropositive.

CDR3 loop: CASSPGNPNTEAFF. The CDR3 nucleotides are TGTGCCAGCTCACCAGGAAACCCGAACACTGAAGCTTTCTTT. V is TRBV18 and J is TRBJ1-1; no definite D call. The CDR3 contains 14 residues. Germline V gene lookup returns CDR1 KGHSH and CDR2 LQKENI. The ends were cut back, 2 bases at V and 1 base at J, with 8 bases in the middle.

The chain links TRBV19 to TRBJ2-7; D unclear. The CDR3 contains 14 residues. V was pared by 5 bases and J by 6 bases, with 17 bases between. Germline CDR1 and CDR2: LNHDA and SQIVND (reference sequence). CDR3 amino acids: CASSEIGKKGEQYF. CDR3 sequence (DNA): TGTGCCAGTAGTGAAATAGGGAAAAAAGGCGAGCAGTACTTC. Combining the CDR3 with reference TRBV19 and TRBJ2-7 gives the whole variable domain DGGITQSPKYLFRKEGQNVTLSCEQNLNHDAMYWYRQDPGQGLRLIYYSQIVNDFQKGDIAEGYSVSREKKESFPLTVTSAQKNPTAFYLCASSEIGKKGEQYFGPGTRLTVT.

The V gene is TRBV29-1, the J gene TRBJ1-5; weak D call: TRBD1 (6 bases). Trimming left V 5 bases short and J 4 bases short, with 9 bases between. Germline V gene sequence: CDR1 SQVTM, CDR2 ANQGSEA. This CDR3 spans 12 amino acids. CDR3 in DNA: TGCAGCGTTCGGGACACAAATCAGCCCCAGCATTTT. This encodes CSVRDTNQPQHF. Looking up the rest from reference TRBV29-1 and TRBJ1-5 gives the full variable domain: SAVISQKPSRDICQRGTSLTIQCQVDSQVTMMFWYRQQPGQSLTLIATANQGSEATYESGFVIDKFPISRPNLTFSTLTVSNMSPEDSSIYLCSVRDTNQPQHFGDGTRLSIL.

The V and J genes are TRBV7-3 and TRBJ2-1; 7 bases map to TRBD2. CDR3 length: 16 residues. V lost 5 bases to trimming and J lost 4 bases; unmatched junction nucleotides: 11. The germline CDR1 and CDR2 sequences are SGHTA and FQGTGA. The CDR3 loop is CASSTRAGEKYNEQFF. The DNA for the CDR3 is TGTGCCAGCAGCACCCGCGCGGGGGAGAAGTACAATGAGCAGTTCTTC.

With respect to this clone: Mismatch with germline at one junction end may stem from a read error. The chain joins TRBV7-7 to TRBJ2-3, with TRBD2 matching 9 bases. CDR1 and CDR2 (germline): SSHAT, FNYEAQ (reference sequence). The CDR3 extends over 13 amino acids. CDR3 DNA: TGTGCTAGCAGCTGGCGGGGGGGGGATACGCAGTATTTT. Protein product: CASSWRGGDTQYF.